The 27 T cell receptor beta chains presented below share a single source sample, sequenced in a study of blood T cell repertoires in COVID-19. Sequencing used immunoSEQ multiplex PCR; TCRdb keeps in-frame clones, though not all of them. Of around 320,000 clones in the sample, around 88% were seen once. Material: peripheral blood. These receptor sequences come from a woman aged 25-40 years who had recovered from COVID-19.

With regard to this clone: Other nucleotide sequences in the sample specify the same CDR3. This rearrangement joins TRBV28 to TRBJ1-2; weak D call: TRBD1 (6 bases). CDR3 length equals 11 residues. The germline V gene has CDR1 MDHEN and CDR2 SYDVKM. V was clipped by 3 bases and J by 8 bases, with 7 bases between them. The CDR3 is CASSFTGGYTF. For the CDR3, the DNA is TGTGCCAGCAGTTTTACAGGGGGCTACACCTTC.

The chain combines TRBV19 with TRBJ1-2; D uncertain. CDR3 size: 12 residues. CDR1 LNHDA and CDR2 SQIVND come from the germline V gene (reference sequence). V lost 6 bases to trimming and J lost 2 bases, with 7 bases between them. CDR3 sequence: CASSEKNYGYTF. CDR3 coding DNA: TGTGCCAGTAGCGAGAAAAACTATGGCTACACCTTC.

The CDR3 nucleotides are TGTGCCAGCAGCGACAGGGACAGGGCCCGCTCTGGGGCCAACGTCCTGACTTTC. Its translation is CASSDRDRARSGANVLTF. The chain couples TRBV11-2 to TRBJ2-6; 9 bases agree with TRBD1. CDR3 length: 18 residues. Looked up from germline, CDR1 is SGHAT and CDR2 is FQNNGV. V lost 5 bases to trimming and J lost 0 bases; unmatched junction nucleotides: 8.

This clone was found a few times. The chain recombines TRBV6-5 with TRBJ1-1; 7 nucleotides match TRBD1. The CDR3 runs 13 residues. Germline V gene data show CDR1 as MNHEY and CDR2 as SVGAGI. With V trimmed by 6 bases and J by 5 bases, 6 bases remained unmatched. The CDR3 nucleotides are TGTGCCAGCAGGTCCTTACAGGGGACTGAAGCTTTCTTT. It yields the protein CASRSLQGTEAFF.

The chain combines TRBV14 with TRBJ2-7, with 9 bases aligning to TRBD1. The V gene's germline CDR1 is SGHDN and CDR2 FVKESK. The CDR3 contains 16 residues. Trimming removed 0 bases from V and 3 bases from J; junction bases left unmatched: 6. CDR3 sequence (DNA): TGTGCCAGCAGCCAAGACCCGGGACAGGGATTCTACGAGCAGTACTTC. Protein: CASSQDPGQGFYEQYF.

The rearrangement links TRBV19 to TRBJ2-5, with 7 positions matching TRBD1. This CDR3 contains 15 residues. Germline V lookup: CDR1 LNHDA, CDR2 SQIVND (reference sequence). The junction had 6 bases not matched to a gene; V was cut back by 4 bases and J by 1 base. The chain's CDR3 is CASSTRRTGQETQYF. The CDR3 DNA is TGTGCCAGTAGTACGCGTCGGACAGGCCAAGAGACCCAGTACTTC.

The CDR3 loop reads CAWSPGQARTEAFF. The CDR3 bases are TGTGCCTGGAGTCCGGGACAGGCTCGCACTGAAGCTTTCTTT. V gene TRBV30 combines with J gene TRBJ1-1, with 8 bases matching TRBD1. J was trimmed by 4 bases and V by 2 bases; bases with no gene match: 6. In germline, CDR1 is GTSNPN, CDR2 SVGIG (reference sequence). The CDR3 runs to 14 residues.

The chain links TRBV20-1 to TRBJ2-1, with D tentatively TRBD2 (5 bases). The CDR3 is 13 residues long. Germline V gene sequence: CDR1 DFQATT, CDR2 SNEGSKA (reference sequence). With 3 bases removed from V and 5 bases from J, the gap between germline ends came to 11 bases. The CDR3 region is CSASWTPDNEQFF. The CDR3, as DNA: TGCAGTGCTAGTTGGACTCCCGACAATGAGCAGTTCTTC.

The gene calls are TRBV11-2 and TRBJ2-1; TRBD2 matches at 9 bases. This CDR3 has 17 amino acids. Trimming cost V 6 bases and J 8 bases; bases outside gene matches: 17. Germline V CDR1 and CDR2: SGHAT, FQNNGV. CDR3: CASRTSAGLALRDEQFF. The CDR3 nucleotides are TGTGCCAGCAGAACGTCGGCGGGACTAGCCTTGAGGGATGAGCAGTTCTTC.

CDR3 nucleotide sequence: TGTGCCAGCAGCGTAGGTGAAAGGACAGGAAACACCATATATTTT. Translation: CASSVGERTGNTIYF. The chain couples TRBV9 to TRBJ1-3; D might be TRBD1 (5 bases). V was trimmed by 0 bases and J by 4 bases, leaving 11 bases between them. Germline assignment: CDR1 SGDLS and CDR2 YYNGEE. This CDR3 has 15 residues.

The chain combines TRBV13 with TRBJ2-1; TRBD2 matches 9 bases. The V and J ends lost 3 bases and 8 bases, in that order; junction bases with no gene match: 8. Germline CDR1 and CDR2: PRHDT and FYEKMQ (reference sequence). The CDR3 covers 15 residues. The CDR3 DNA is TGTGCCAGCAGCTTGGTTGGCGGGGGGGCTGATGAGCAGTTCTTC. Translating it yields CASSLVGGGADEQFF. Combining the CDR3 with reference TRBV13 and TRBJ2-1 gives the whole variable domain AAGVIQSPRHLIKEKRETATLKCYPIPRHDTVYWYQQGPGQDPQFLISFYEKMQSDKGSIPDRFSAQQFSDYHSELNMSSLELGDSALYFCASSLVGGGADEQFFGPGTRLTVL.

The chain joins TRBV28 to TRBJ2-7, with TRBD1 identical over 7 bases. The CDR3 sequence is 13 residues long. The junction had 3 bases not matched to a gene; V was cut back by 3 bases and J by 4 bases. The germline gives CDR1 MDHEN, CDR2 SYDVKM. The CDR3 spells CASSLEQGYEQYF. The CDR3 nucleotides read TGTGCCAGCAGTTTGGAACAGGGGTACGAGCAGTACTTC. Full variable domain (rest looked up from reference TRBV28 and TRBJ2-7): DVKVTQSSRYLVKRTGEKVFLECVQDMDHENMFWYRQDPGLGLRLIYFSYDVKMKEKGDIPEGYSVSREKKERFSLILESASTNQTSMYLCASSLEQGYEQYFGPGTRLTVT.

The chain uses TRBV9 and TRBJ2-5; 8 positions agree with TRBD1. With V trimmed by 4 bases and J by 3 bases, 11 bases remained unmatched. The CDR3 contains 16 residues. Germline values: CDR1 SGDLS, CDR2 YYNGEE. The CDR3 nucleotides are TGTGCCAGCAGCCTCCGACAGGGGAAGGGGGAAGAGACCCAGTACTTC. Protein: CASSLRQGKGEETQYF.

The rearrangement links TRBV7-9 to TRBJ2-5; the D gene is possibly TRBD2 (5 bases). Germline lookup yields CDR1 SEHNR and CDR2 FQNEAQ (reference sequence). This CDR3 contains 12 residues. V lost 6 bases to trimming and J lost 4 bases, with 9 bases between them. CDR3 amino acids: CASRAVLETQYF. DNA for the CDR3: TGTGCCAGCAGAGCGGTACTAGAGACCCAGTACTTC.

This clone appeared once. The V gene is TRBV2, the J gene TRBJ2-5, with 7 nucleotides matching TRBD2. The ends lost 10 bases at V and 5 bases at J; junction bases unmatched: 10. Looked up from germline, CDR1 is SNHLY and CDR2 is FYNNEI. This CDR3 is 13 amino acids long. The CDR3 is CAIYADGGETQYF. The CDR3 coding sequence is TGTGCCATATACGCTGACGGGGGGGAGACCCAGTACTTC.

The chain links TRBV18 to TRBJ2-1; D is unresolved. The CDR3 has 15 residues. CDR1 and CDR2 from the germline V gene are KGHSH and LQKENI. Trimming left V 5 bases short and J 4 bases short, with 15 bases between. CDR3 in DNA: TGTGCCAGCTCAACTCGACTCTCCACTTACAATGAGCAGTTCTTC. This translates into CASSTRLSTYNEQFF.

The chain couples TRBV5-1 to TRBJ2-5; no clear D. V was shortened by 0 bases and J by 5 bases, with 14 bases between the two germline ends. The CDR3 spans 15 residues. CDR1 is SGHRS, CDR2 YFSETQ, per germline. The CDR3 DNA reads TGCGCCAGCAGCTTGGGAACAAACGTCGGGGAGACCCAGTACTTC. This codes for CASSLGTNVGETQYF.

The chain has TRBV28 and TRBJ2-1; D might be TRBD2 (6 bases). The CDR3 is made up of 14 amino acids. CDR1 is MDHEN and CDR2 is SYDVKM in the germline V gene. V was trimmed by 6 bases and J by 7 bases, leaving 16 bases between them. The CDR3 DNA is TGTGCCAGCAGACCGGGACTCCCAAAAAATGAGCAGTTCTTC. Its translation: CASRPGLPKNEQFF.

The chain uses TRBV7-6 and TRBJ2-7, with D perhaps TRBD1 (6 bases). Trimming took off 4 bases at V and 6 bases at J, with 19 bases between the two ends. CDR1 SGHVS and CDR2 FNYEAQ come from the germline V gene. CDR3 size: 15 residues. In DNA, the CDR3 is TGTGCCAGCAGCTCCAATAACAGGGTCGTGAGCGAGCAGTACTTC. It encodes CASSSNNRVVSEQYF.

The CDR3 nucleotides read TGCGCCAGCAGCTCTGGGCAGGTGGCCGAACTCTATGGCTACACCTTC. This codes for CASSSGQVAELYGYTF. The chain links TRBV4-3 to TRBJ1-2; D is unresolved. The CDR3 extends over 16 amino acids. V was trimmed by 5 bases and J by 4 bases, leaving 20 bases between them. From germline, CDR1 is LGHNA and CDR2 YSLEER.

The chain has TRBV4-3 and TRBJ1-1; possible D gene TRBD1, 5 bases. The CDR3 length is 16 residues. V lost 4 bases to trimming and J lost 3 bases, with 18 bases between them. CDR1 is LGHNA and CDR2 is YSLEER in the germline V gene. The CDR3, as DNA: TGCGCCAGCAGCCTCTCAGCCTCGACAGCGTACACTGAAGCTTTCTTT. Translated: CASSLSASTAYTEAFF.

This chain uses TRBV7-3 with TRBJ2-3; 9 bases fit TRBD2. Trimming cost V 5 bases and J 0 bases; bases outside gene matches: 3. Per germline, CDR1 SGHTA and CDR2 FQGTGA. The CDR3 has 15 amino acids. The CDR3 protein is CASSASGASTDTQYF. The CDR3 DNA reads as TGTGCCAGCAGCGCTAGCGGGGCCAGCACAGATACGCAGTATTTT.

The chain employs TRBV4-1 and TRBJ2-5, with TRBD1 matching 7 bases. V was clipped by 5 bases and J by 5 bases; unmatched bases: 11. Germline V gives CDR1 MGHRA, CDR2 YSYEKL. The CDR3 spans 15 residues. The CDR3 nucleotides are TGCGCCAGCAGCGCCCAACGGACAGGTGGCGAGACCCAGTACTTC. Encoded protein: CASSAQRTGGETQYF.

This clone was seen at least ten times. The chain has TRBV5-1 and TRBJ2-7; D may be TRBD2 (5 bases). CDR1 and CDR2 from the germline V gene are SGHRS and YFSETQ. Trimming cost V 3 bases and J 6 bases, with 13 bases left between them. The length of the CDR3 is 13 residues. CDR3 coding DNA: TGCGCCAGCAGCTACGGACTGGACGGCGAGCAGTACTTC. Encoded protein: CASSYGLDGEQYF.

The chain is built from TRBV7-8 and TRBJ1-6; 7 bases are a match to TRBD1. The germline V gene has CDR1 SGHVS and CDR2 FQNEAQ. The CDR3 spans 16 residues. With V trimmed by 6 bases and J by 6 bases, 11 bases remained unmatched. As DNA, the CDR3 is TGTGCCAGCAGTCTCCTTAGATACAGGGGTAATTCACCCCTCCACTTT. Translating gives CASSLLRYRGNSPLHF.

The V call is TRBV7-9, the J call TRBJ1-4; the D is unclear. The CDR3 totals 17 residues. The germline CDR1 and CDR2 sequences are SEHNR and FQNEAQ (reference sequence). V lost 1 base to trimming and J lost 2 bases, with 14 bases between them. This CDR3 is CASSLGAGSSTNEKLFF. DNA for the CDR3: TGTGCCAGCAGCTTAGGGGCCGGATCTTCCACTAATGAAAAACTGTTTTTT.

The V call is TRBV6-2 or TRBV6-3, the J call TRBJ2-1, with D uncertain. The V end was cut by 4 bases, the J end by 10 bases, with 11 bases between. The CDR3 contains 12 residues. CDR1 and CDR2 (germline): MNHEY, SVGEGT. CDR3 loop: CASSSTGREQFF. The DNA of the CDR3 is TGTGCCAGCAGTTCCACCGGTCGGGAGCAGTTCTTC.